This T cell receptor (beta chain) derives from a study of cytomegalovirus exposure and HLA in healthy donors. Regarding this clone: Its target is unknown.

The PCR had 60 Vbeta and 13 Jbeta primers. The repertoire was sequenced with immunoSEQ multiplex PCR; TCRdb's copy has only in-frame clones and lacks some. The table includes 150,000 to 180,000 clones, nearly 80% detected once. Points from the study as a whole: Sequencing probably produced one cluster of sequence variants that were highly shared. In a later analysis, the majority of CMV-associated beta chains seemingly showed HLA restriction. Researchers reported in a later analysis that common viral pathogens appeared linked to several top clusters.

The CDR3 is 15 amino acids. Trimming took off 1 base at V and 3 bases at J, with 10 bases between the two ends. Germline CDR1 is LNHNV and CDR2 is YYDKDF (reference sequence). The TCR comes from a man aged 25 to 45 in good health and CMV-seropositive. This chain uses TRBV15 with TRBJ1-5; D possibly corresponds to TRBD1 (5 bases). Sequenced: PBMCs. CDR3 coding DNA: TGTGCCACCAGCAGAGGGCGGGACTTCAATCAGCCCCAGCATTTT. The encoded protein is CATSRGRDFNQPQHF. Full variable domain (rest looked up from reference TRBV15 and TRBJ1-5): DAMVIQNPRYQVTQFGKPVTLSCSQTLNHNVMYWYQQKSSQAPKLLFHYYDKDFNNEADTPDNFQSRRPNTSFCFLDIRSPGLGDTAMYLCATSRGRDFNQPQHFGDGTRLSIL.